A selection of T cell receptor beta chains follows, all from one sample in a study of blood T cell repertoires in COVID-19. The protocol was immunoSEQ multiplex PCR, while the TCRdb copy is restricted to in-frame clones and leaves out a portion. The sample carries 410,000 or so clones, approximately 89% recorded once. The sequencing sample was made of peripheral blood. The receptors shown here come from a woman aged 35 to 49 with COVID-19, enrolled during active disease. The CDR3 runs from the conserved cysteine through the conserved F or W. D genes are given only for firm matches. A clone size is listed for some rows: how often the clone was seen (once, few, many), or a class if it is expanded.

d_gene: .; j_gene: TRBJ2-3; abundance: .; len: 14; v_gene: TRBV6-6; CDR3aa: CASTSRGRADTQYF; CDR3nt: TGTGCCAGCACTAGCAGGGGACGCGCAGATACGCAGTATTTT
d_gene: .; j_gene: TRBJ1-2; abundance: .; len: 13; v_gene: TRBV4-3; CDR3aa: CASSQYRGAGYTF; CDR3nt: TGCGCCAGCAGCCAGTATCGGGGGGCTGGCTACACCTTC
d_gene: .; j_gene: TRBJ1-5; abundance: .; len: 14; v_gene: TRBV30; CDR3aa: CAWSVSGGNQPQHF; CDR3nt: TGTGCCTGGAGTGTTTCAGGGGGCAATCAGCCCCAGCATTTT
d_gene: .; j_gene: TRBJ1-1; abundance: .; len: 12; v_gene: TRBV10-3; CDR3aa: CATRTSLAEAFF; CDR3nt: TGTGCCACCCGGACATCTCTCGCTGAAGCTTTCTTT
d_gene: .; j_gene: TRBJ1-2; abundance: .; len: 14; v_gene: TRBV5-1; CDR3aa: CASSAQVPDYGYTF; CDR3nt: TGCGCCAGCAGCGCCCAGGTTCCCGACTATGGCTACACCTTC
d_gene: .; j_gene: TRBJ1-2; abundance: few; len: 13; v_gene: TRBV7-9; CDR3aa: CASSLGGSYGYTF; CDR3nt: TGTGCCAGCAGCTTAGGGGGCAGCTATGGCTACACCTTC
d_gene: TRBD1; j_gene: TRBJ1-1; abundance: .; len: 17; v_gene: TRBV3-1/TRBV3-2; CDR3aa: CASSQVLLQGANTEAFF; CDR3nt: TGTGCCAGCAGCCAAGTACTACTACAGGGGGCGAACACTGAAGCTTTCTTT
d_gene: .; j_gene: TRBJ1-2; abundance: once; len: 18; v_gene: TRBV20-1; CDR3aa: CSASLGKGRSRKGDGYTF; CDR3nt: TGCAGTGCTAGTTTGGGGAAGGGGAGATCCCGCAAGGGGGATGGCTACACCTTC
d_gene: .; j_gene: TRBJ2-5; abundance: .; len: 15; v_gene: TRBV25-1; CDR3aa: CASSEYRQAQETQYF; CDR3nt: TGTGCCAGCAGTGAATATAGGCAGGCCCAAGAGACCCAGTACTTC
d_gene: TRBD1; j_gene: TRBJ1-4; abundance: .; len: 15; v_gene: TRBV25-1; CDR3aa: CARTSLRGREEKLFF; CDR3nt: TGTGCCAGGACTTCCCTAAGGGGGCGCGAAGAAAAACTGTTTTTT
d_gene: .; j_gene: TRBJ2-3; abundance: .; len: 13; v_gene: TRBV12-3/TRBV12-4; CDR3aa: CASSLSGTDTQYF; CDR3nt: TGTGCCAGCAGTTTATCGGGCACAGATACGCAGTATTTT
d_gene: TRBD1; j_gene: TRBJ1-5; abundance: .; len: 13; v_gene: TRBV6-5; CDR3aa: CASRSRDSQSQHF; CDR3nt: TGTGCCAGCAGGTCCCGGGACAGCCAGTCCCAGCATTTT
d_gene: .; j_gene: TRBJ2-7; abundance: .; len: 14; v_gene: TRBV28; CDR3aa: CASSLTDYPYEQYF; CDR3nt: TGTGCCAGCAGTTTAACAGACTATCCCTACGAGCAGTACTTC
d_gene: .; j_gene: TRBJ2-1; abundance: .; len: 14; v_gene: TRBV27; CDR3aa: CASSSSGTYNEQFF; CDR3nt: TGTGCCAGCAGTTCCTCGGGGACCTACAATGAGCAGTTCTTC
d_gene: TRBD1; j_gene: TRBJ1-4; abundance: .; len: 13; v_gene: TRBV25-1; CDR3aa: CASSTGLNEKLFF; CDR3nt: TGTGCCAGCTCGACAGGGCTTAATGAAAAACTGTTTTTT
d_gene: .; j_gene: TRBJ1-6; abundance: .; len: 15; v_gene: TRBV7-9; CDR3aa: CASSLGQNYNSPLHF; CDR3nt: TGTGCCAGCAGCTTAGGCCAGAACTATAATTCACCCCTCCACTTT
d_gene: TRBD1; j_gene: TRBJ2-3; abundance: .; len: 15; v_gene: TRBV11-2; CDR3aa: CASSLGQGDMDTQYF; CDR3nt: TGTGCCAGCAGCTTAGGACAGGGGGATATGGATACGCAGTATTTT
d_gene: .; j_gene: TRBJ2-2; abundance: .; len: 16; v_gene: TRBV7-9; CDR3aa: CASSFQRRVENGELFF; CDR3nt: TGTGCCAGCAGCTTCCAACGGAGGGTTGAGAACGGGGAGCTGTTTTTT
d_gene: TRBD1; j_gene: TRBJ1-1; abundance: .; len: 13; v_gene: TRBV27; CDR3aa: CASRPYRGNEAFF; CDR3nt: TGTGCCAGCAGACCGTACAGGGGGAACGAAGCTTTCTTT
d_gene: .; j_gene: TRBJ2-1; abundance: .; len: 14; v_gene: TRBV7-6; CDR3aa: CASSLAVESNEQFF; CDR3nt: TGTGCCAGCAGCTTAGCGGTAGAATCCAATGAGCAGTTCTTC
d_gene: .; j_gene: TRBJ2-1; abundance: .; len: 13; v_gene: TRBV19; CDR3aa: CASSIDRINEQFF; CDR3nt: TGTGCCAGTAGTATAGACAGGATCAATGAGCAGTTCTTC
d_gene: TRBD2; j_gene: TRBJ2-3; abundance: .; len: 15; v_gene: TRBV19; CDR3aa: CASSELGSGVNTQYF; CDR3nt: TGTGCCAGTAGTGAGTTGGGTAGCGGGGTAAATACGCAGTATTTT
d_gene: TRBD1; j_gene: TRBJ1-5; abundance: .; len: 15; v_gene: TRBV27; CDR3aa: CASSFQGASNQPQHF; CDR3nt: TGTGCCAGCAGTTTTCAGGGGGCAAGCAATCAGCCCCAGCATTTT
d_gene: .; j_gene: TRBJ1-6; abundance: .; len: 16; v_gene: TRBV7-6; CDR3aa: CASSLEWASYNSPLHF; CDR3nt: TGTGCCAGCAGCTTAGAGTGGGCCTCCTATAATTCACCCCTCCACTTT